The sequence of this T cell receptor beta chain was determined in a study of human T cells and chemical hapten exposure. As to time point: pre-sensitization, week 0. Sample treatment: therapeutic diphenylcyclopropenone sensitization with weekly scalp DPC. The library attached unique molecular identifiers to individual cDNA molecules. TCRdb used MiXCR to reprocess the RACE reads, holding one entry per CDR3 protein. The sample holds more than 300,000 distinct CDR3 sequences, about 5.1% seen once. Unmatched junction bases numbered 7, after V lost 2 bases and J lost 5 bases. The CDR3 runs to 15 residues. Germline CDR1 MNHEY, CDR2 SVGAGI.

The TCR was taken from a woman in her forties or fifties with alopecia areata. Some clones in this sample may be carry-over from other donors' samples. Sequencing used whole blood, obtained in connection with sensitization to the hapten diphenylcyclopropenone (DPC). The chain carries TRBV6-5 and TRBJ2-7; 9 bases are a match to TRBD2. CDR3 amino acids: CASSYGGRARDEQYF. The CDR3 DNA reads as TGTGCCAGCAGTTACGGCGGGAGGGCCCGGGACGAGCAGTACTTC.